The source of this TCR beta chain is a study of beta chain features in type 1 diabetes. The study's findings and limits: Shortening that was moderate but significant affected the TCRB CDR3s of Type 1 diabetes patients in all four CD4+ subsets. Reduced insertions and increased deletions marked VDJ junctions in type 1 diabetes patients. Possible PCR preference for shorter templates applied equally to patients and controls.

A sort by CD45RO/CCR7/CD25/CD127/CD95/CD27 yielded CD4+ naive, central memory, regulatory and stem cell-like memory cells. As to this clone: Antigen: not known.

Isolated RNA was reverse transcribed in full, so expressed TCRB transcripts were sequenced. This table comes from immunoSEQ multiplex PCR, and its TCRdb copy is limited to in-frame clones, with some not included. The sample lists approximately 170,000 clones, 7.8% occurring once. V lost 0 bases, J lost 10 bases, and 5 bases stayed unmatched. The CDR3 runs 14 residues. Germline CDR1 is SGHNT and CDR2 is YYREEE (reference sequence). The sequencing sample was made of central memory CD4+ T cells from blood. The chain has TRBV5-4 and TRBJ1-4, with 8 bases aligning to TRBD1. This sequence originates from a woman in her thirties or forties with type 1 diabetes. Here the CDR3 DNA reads TGTGCCAGCAGCTTGGGACAGGGGATTGGAAAACTGTTTTTT. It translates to CASSLGQGIGKLFF.